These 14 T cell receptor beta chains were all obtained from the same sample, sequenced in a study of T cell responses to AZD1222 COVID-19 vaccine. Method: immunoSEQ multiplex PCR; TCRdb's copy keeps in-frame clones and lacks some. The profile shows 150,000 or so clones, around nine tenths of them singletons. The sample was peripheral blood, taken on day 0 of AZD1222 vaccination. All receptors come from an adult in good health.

CDR3 amino acids: CASSLGSATNEKLFF. CDR3 nucleotides: TGTGCCAGCAGCTTAGGATCCGCAACTAATGAAAAACTGTTTTTT. The chain joins TRBV7-9 to TRBJ1-4; D ambiguous. Deletions cut 1 base from V and 0 bases from J, with 6 bases between. The CDR3 runs to 15 residues. The germline V gene encodes CDR1 SEHNR and CDR2 FQNEAQ (reference sequence). The variable domain in full, with the rest retrieved from reference TRBV7-9 and TRBJ1-4, is DTGVSQNPRHKITKRGQNVTFRCDPISEHNRLYWYRQTLGQGPEFLTYFQNEAQLEKSRLLSDRFSAERPKGSFSTLEIQRTEQGDSAMYLCASSLGSATNEKLFFGSGTQLSVL.

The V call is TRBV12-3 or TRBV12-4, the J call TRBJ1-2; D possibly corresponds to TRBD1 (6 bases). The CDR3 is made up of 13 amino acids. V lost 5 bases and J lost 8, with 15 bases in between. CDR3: CASSPKGGVGYTF. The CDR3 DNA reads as TGTGCCAGCAGTCCAAAGGGGGGCGTCGGCTACACCTTC.

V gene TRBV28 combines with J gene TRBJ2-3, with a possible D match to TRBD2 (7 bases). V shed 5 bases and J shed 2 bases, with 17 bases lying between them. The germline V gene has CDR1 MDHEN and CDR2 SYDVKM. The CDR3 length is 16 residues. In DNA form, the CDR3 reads TGTGCCAGCAGTCCCCTTGGGGGGGGCCCCACAGATACGCAGTATTTT. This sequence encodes CASSPLGGGPTDTQYF.

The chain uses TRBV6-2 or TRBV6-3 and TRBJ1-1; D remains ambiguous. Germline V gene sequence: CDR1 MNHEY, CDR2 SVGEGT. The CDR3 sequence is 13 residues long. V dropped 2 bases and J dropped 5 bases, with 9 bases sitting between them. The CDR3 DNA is TGTGCCAGCAGTTACATCGGGGAAACTGAAGCTTTCTTT. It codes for CASSYIGETEAFF.

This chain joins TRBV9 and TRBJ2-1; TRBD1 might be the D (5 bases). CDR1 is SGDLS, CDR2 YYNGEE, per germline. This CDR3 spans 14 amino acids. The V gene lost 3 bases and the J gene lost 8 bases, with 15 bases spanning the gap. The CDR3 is CASSAEPGIYEQFF. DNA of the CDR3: TGTGCCAGCAGCGCAGAACCAGGGATCTATGAGCAGTTCTTC.

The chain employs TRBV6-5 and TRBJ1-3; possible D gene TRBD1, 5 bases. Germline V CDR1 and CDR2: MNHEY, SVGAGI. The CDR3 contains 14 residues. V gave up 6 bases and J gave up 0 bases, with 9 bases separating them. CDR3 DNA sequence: TGTGCCAGCAGACAGGTCCCCTCTGGAAACACCATATATTTT. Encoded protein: CASRQVPSGNTIYF.

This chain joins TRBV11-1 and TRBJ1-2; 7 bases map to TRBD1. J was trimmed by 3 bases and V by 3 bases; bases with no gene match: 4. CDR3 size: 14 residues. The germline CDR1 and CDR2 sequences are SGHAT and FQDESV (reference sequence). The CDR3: CASSFRQGDYGYTF. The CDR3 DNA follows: TGTGCCAGCAGCTTCCGACAGGGCGACTATGGCTACACCTTC.

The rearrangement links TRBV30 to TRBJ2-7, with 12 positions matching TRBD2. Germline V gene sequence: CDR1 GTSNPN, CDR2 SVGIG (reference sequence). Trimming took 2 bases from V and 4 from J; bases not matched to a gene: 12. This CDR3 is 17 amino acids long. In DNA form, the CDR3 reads TGTGCCTGGAGTCCCCCACCTAGCGGGAGGGCCACTTACGAGCAGTACTTC. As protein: CAWSPPPSGRATYEQYF.

CDR3: CASSETGPAFF. In nucleotides, the CDR3 is TGTGCCAGCAGTGAAACGGGGCCAGCTTTCTTT. The V call is TRBV6-1, the J call TRBJ1-1, with a tentative D call TRBD1 (5 bases). The germline V gene has CDR1 MNHNS and CDR2 SASEGT. The V gene lost 2 bases and the J gene lost 10 bases, with 8 bases spanning the gap. CDR3 size: 11 residues.

The CDR3, as DNA: TGTGCCAGCAGCTTATTGGTGGGCGGCACCGGGGAGCTGTTTTTT. It is translated as CASSLLVGGTGELFF. This sequence joins TRBV7-8 and TRBJ2-2; D is unresolved. Germline CDR1 is SGHVS and CDR2 is FQNEAQ. Trimming stripped 2 bases from V and 4 bases from J, with 11 bases between. The CDR3 is 15 residues long. Full variable domain (remainder filled in from reference TRBV7-8 and TRBJ2-2): GAGVSQSPRYKVAKRGQDVALRCDPISGHVSLFWYQQALGQGPEFLTYFQNEAQLDKSGLPSDRFFAERPEGSVSTLKIQRTQQEDSAVYLCASSLLVGGTGELFFGEGSRLTVL.

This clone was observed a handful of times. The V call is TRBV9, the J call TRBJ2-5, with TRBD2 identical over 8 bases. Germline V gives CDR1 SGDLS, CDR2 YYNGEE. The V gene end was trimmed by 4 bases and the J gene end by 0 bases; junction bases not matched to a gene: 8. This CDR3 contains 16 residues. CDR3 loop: CASSPPRGAYQETQYF. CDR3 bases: TGTGCCAGCAGCCCCCCGCGGGGGGCGTACCAAGAGACCCAGTACTTC. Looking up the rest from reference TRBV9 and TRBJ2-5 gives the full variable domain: DSGVTQTPKHLITATGQRVTLRCSPRSGDLSVYWYQQSLDQGLQFLIQYYNGEERAKGNILERFSAQQFPDLHSELNLSSLELGDSALYFCASSPPRGAYQETQYFGPGTRLLVL.

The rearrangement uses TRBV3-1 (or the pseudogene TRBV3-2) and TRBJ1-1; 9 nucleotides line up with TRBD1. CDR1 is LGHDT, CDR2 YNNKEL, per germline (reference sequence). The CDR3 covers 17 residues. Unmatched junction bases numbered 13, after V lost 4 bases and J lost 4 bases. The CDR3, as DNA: TGTGCCAGCAGCCTTAACAAAAGGGGACAGGGAGGCACTGAAGCTTTCTTT. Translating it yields CASSLNKRGQGGTEAFF.

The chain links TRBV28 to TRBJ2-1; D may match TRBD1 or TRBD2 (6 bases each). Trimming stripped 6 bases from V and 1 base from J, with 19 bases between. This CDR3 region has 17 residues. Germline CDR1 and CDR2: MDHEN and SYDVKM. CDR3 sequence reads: CASRSFGGGRSYNEQFF. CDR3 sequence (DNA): TGTGCCAGCAGGTCATTTGGTGGGGGGCGTTCCTACAATGAGCAGTTCTTC.

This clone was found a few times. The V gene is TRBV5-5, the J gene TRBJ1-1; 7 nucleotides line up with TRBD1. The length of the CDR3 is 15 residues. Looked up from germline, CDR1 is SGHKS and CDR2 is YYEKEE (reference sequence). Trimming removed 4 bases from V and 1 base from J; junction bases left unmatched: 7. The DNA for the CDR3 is TGTGCCAGCAGCATCCGGGACAGCCCGAACACTGAAGCTTTCTTT. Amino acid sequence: CASSIRDSPNTEAFF.